These T cell receptor beta chains were read from a single sample in a study of T-cell memory formation after mild COVID-19. TCRdb fed the 5' RACE reads into MiXCR, producing one record per CDR3 protein. The sample carries roughly 150,000 distinct CDR3 sequences, 25% recorded once. The sequenced sample was PBMCs or a T cell subset sorted from them (not recorded which). The receptors shown here come from an adult woman who had mild COVID-19 (a few samples of this study predate the infection). Cell type and time point are not known. CDR3s include the opening cysteine and the closing phenylalanine or tryptophan. Each record gives: clone size, J gene, V gene, D gene, CDR3 protein, CDR3 DNA. The D gene is left open where the match is weak. Clone size, where shown, is once, few, many, or a class for clones that have expanded.

size: -
J: TRBJ1-1
V: TRBV4-1
D: TRBD1
CDR3: CASSPGQGITEAFF
DNA: TGCGCCAGCAGCCCCGGACAGGGGATCACTGAAGCTTTCTTT

size: few
J: TRBJ2-3
V: TRBV20-1
D: -
CDR3: CSHGGALLGDTQYF
DNA: TGCAGTCATGGCGGGGCTCTCCTGGGAGATACGCAGTATTTT

size: -
J: TRBJ1-2
V: TRBV7-9
D: TRBD1
CDR3: CASSIATRDSIHYGYTF
DNA: TGTGCCAGCAGCATCGCCACCCGGGACAGCATACACTATGGCTACACCTTC

size: -
J: TRBJ1-5
V: TRBV6-1
D: -
CDR3: CASSEDNVWGNQHF
DNA: TGTGCCAGCAGTGAAGATAACGTTTGGGGTAACCAGCATTTT

size: -
J: TRBJ2-1
V: TRBV5-1
D: -
CDR3: CASSRYTGINEQFF
DNA: TGCGCCAGCAGCCGTTATACAGGGATCAATGAGCAGTTCTTC

size: -
J: TRBJ1-2
V: TRBV6-5
D: -
CDR3: CASSYSASYGYTF
DNA: TGTGCCAGCAGTTACTCAGCCAGCTATGGCTACACCTTC

size: -
J: TRBJ2-7
V: TRBV4-2
D: -
CDR3: CASSQDGSSYEQYF
DNA: TGTGCCAGCAGCCAAGACGGGAGTTCTTACGAGCAGTACTTC

size: -
J: TRBJ2-3
V: TRBV7-9
D: -
CDR3: CASSLSPSDTQYF
DNA: TGTGCCAGCAGCTTATCTCCGTCCGATACGCAGTATTTT

size: -
J: TRBJ2-3
V: TRBV7-9
D: TRBD2
CDR3: CASSSTSGDTDTQYF
DNA: TGTGCCAGCAGTTCGACTAGCGGGGACACAGATACGCAGTATTTT

size: -
J: TRBJ1-1
V: TRBV18
D: -
CDR3: CASSPRGVDTEAFF
DNA: TGTGCCAGCTCACCAAGAGGGGTGGACACTGAAGCTTTCTTT

size: -
J: TRBJ2-2
V: TRBV9
D: -
CDR3: CASSVDPAEGFNTGELFF
DNA: TGTGCCAGCAGCGTAGATCCAGCGGAGGGCTTTAACACCGGGGAGCTGTTTTTT

size: once
J: TRBJ1-1
V: TRBV6-2/TRBV6-3
D: TRBD1
CDR3: CASSYLGPGQGVEAFF
DNA: TGTGCCAGCAGTTACCTAGGACCGGGACAGGGAGTCGAAGCTTTCTTT

size: many
J: TRBJ2-1
V: TRBV20-1
D: -
CDR3: CSVGLLSYNEQFF
DNA: TGCAGTGTCGGACTTTTGTCCTACAATGAGCAGTTCTTC

size: few
J: TRBJ2-1
V: TRBV7-8
D: -
CDR3: CASSFRGGDNEQFF
DNA: TGTGCCAGCAGCTTTAGGGGGGGGGACAATGAGCAGTTCTTC

size: -
J: TRBJ2-7
V: TRBV27
D: -
CDR3: CASSTLPGEGWASYEQYF
DNA: TGTGCCAGCAGTACCCTGCCAGGTGAGGGGTGGGCTTCCTACGAGCAGTACTTC

size: -
J: TRBJ1-1
V: TRBV4-2
D: -
CDR3: CASSQGQGPDLTSNTEAFF
DNA: TGTGCCAGCAGCCAAGGGCAGGGCCCTGACCTTACTTCGAACACTGAAGCTTTCTTT

size: few
J: TRBJ2-7
V: TRBV4-3
D: -
CDR3: CASSQDGDSYEQYF
DNA: TGCGCCAGCAGCCAAGATGGGGATTCCTACGAGCAGTACTTC

size: once
J: TRBJ1-6
V: TRBV4-2
D: -
CDR3: CASSQGVPTLHF
DNA: TGTGCCAGCAGCCAAGGGGTACCCACCCTCCACTTT

size: -
J: TRBJ2-7
V: TRBV10-3
D: TRBD1
CDR3: CAIIGTGESSYEQYF
DNA: TGTGCCATCATCGGGACAGGGGAAAGCTCCTACGAGCAGTACTTC

size: -
J: TRBJ1-2
V: TRBV6-2/TRBV6-3
D: TRBD1
CDR3: CASGVSDRDYGYTF
DNA: TGTGCCAGCGGAGTATCCGACAGGGACTATGGCTACACCTTC

size: few
J: TRBJ2-7
V: TRBV5-5
D: -
CDR3: CASSSPGHTYEQYF
DNA: TGTGCCAGCAGCTCACCGGGACACACTTACGAGCAGTACTTC

size: -
J: TRBJ1-4
V: TRBV7-9
D: TRBD1
CDR3: CASSLDLWDRGSEKLFF
DNA: TGTGCCAGCAGCTTAGACTTGTGGGACAGGGGATCTGAAAAACTGTTTTTT